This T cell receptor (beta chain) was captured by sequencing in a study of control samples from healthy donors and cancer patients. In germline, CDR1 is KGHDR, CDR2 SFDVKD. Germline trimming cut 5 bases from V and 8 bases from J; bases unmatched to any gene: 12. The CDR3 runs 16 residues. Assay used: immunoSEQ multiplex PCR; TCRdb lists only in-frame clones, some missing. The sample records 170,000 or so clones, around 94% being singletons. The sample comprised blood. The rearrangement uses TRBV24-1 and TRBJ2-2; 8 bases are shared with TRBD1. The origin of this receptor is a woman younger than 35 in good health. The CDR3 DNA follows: TGTGCCACCAGTGGTACCGGGACAGGCAAAGGAGGGGAGCTGTTTTTT. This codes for CATSGTGTGKGGELFF.